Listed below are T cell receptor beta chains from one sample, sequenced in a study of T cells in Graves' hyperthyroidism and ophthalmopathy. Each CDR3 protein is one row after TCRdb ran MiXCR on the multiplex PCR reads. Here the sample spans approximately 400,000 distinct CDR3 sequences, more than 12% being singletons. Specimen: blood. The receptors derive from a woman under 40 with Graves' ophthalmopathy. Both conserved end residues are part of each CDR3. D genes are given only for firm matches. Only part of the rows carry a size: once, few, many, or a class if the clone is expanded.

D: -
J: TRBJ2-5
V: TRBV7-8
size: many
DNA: TGTGCCAGCAGCCCAGGGGGGCTAGAGGCAGAGACCCAGTACTTC
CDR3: CASSPGGLEAETQYF

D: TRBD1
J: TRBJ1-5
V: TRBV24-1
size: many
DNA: TGTGCCACCAGTGATACACGAAGGGGGACAGGGGATGCCCAGCATTTT
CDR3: CATSDTRRGTGDAQHF

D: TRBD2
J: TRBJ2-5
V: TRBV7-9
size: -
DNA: TGTGCCAGCAGCTCACGGACTAGCGGGGGTAAAGAGACCCAGTACTTC
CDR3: CASSSRTSGGKETQYF

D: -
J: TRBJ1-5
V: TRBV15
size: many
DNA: TGTGCCACCGATGATTTTAATAGCAATCAGCCCCAGCATTTT
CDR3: CATDDFNSNQPQHF

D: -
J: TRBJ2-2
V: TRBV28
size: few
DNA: TGTGCCAGCAGTATTTCGGGGGGCCTAGGCGGGGAGCTGTTTTTT
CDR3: CASSISGGLGGELFF

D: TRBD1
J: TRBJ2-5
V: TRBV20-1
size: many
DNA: TGCAGTGCTGTAGGGGGCGGGCGGTTAGAGACCCAGTACTTC
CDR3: CSAVGGGRLETQYF

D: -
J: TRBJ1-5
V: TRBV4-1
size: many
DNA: TGCGCCAGCAGCCCCCCGACATGGAATCAGCCCCAGCATTTT
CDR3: CASSPPTWNQPQHF

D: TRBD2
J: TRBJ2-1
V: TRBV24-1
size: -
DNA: TGTGCCACCAGTGAGGCTCTAGCGGGTGGCTCCTACAATGAGCAGTTCTTC
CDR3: CATSEALAGGSYNEQFF

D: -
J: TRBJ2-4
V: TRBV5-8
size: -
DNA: TGTGCCAGCAGGGATGGGGCCAAAAACATTCAGTACTTC
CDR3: CASRDGAKNIQYF

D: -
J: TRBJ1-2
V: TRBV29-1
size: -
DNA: TGCAGCGTTGAAAAACCCGCGGGGGGCTACACCTTC
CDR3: CSVEKPAGGYTF

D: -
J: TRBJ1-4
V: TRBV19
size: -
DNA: TGTGCCACCTACGACTCAACTAATGAAAAACTGTTTTTT
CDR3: CATYDSTNEKLFF

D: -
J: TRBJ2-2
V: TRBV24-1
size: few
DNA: TGTGCCACCACGGCTGGGTCCGGGGAGCTGTTTTTT
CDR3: CATTAGSGELFF

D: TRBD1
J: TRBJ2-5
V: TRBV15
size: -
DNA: TGTGCCGCCAGCAGAGATCCCCAGGGGGAAGAGACCCAGTACTTC
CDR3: CAASRDPQGEETQYF

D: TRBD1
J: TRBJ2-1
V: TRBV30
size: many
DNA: TGTGCCTGGAGCGGACAGGGGCTGTACAATGAGCAGTTCTTC
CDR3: CAWSGQGLYNEQFF

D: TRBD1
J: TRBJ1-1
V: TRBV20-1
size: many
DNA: TGCAGTGCACCCGACAGGGGTCACACTGAAGCTTTCTTT
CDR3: CSAPDRGHTEAFF

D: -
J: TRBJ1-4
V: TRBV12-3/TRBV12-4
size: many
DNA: TGTGCCAGCAGTTGGCCGGGTGGGGATGAAAAACTGTTTTTT
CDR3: CASSWPGGDEKLFF

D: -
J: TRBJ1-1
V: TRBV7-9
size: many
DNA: TGTGCCAGCAGCCCCGCAGAGGGGACAATGTTTACCACTGAAGCTTTCTTT
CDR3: CASSPAEGTMFTTEAFF

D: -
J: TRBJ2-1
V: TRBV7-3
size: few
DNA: TGTGCCAGCAGCCCCTACGGCGGGTTTTTGTTCTTC
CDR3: CASSPYGGFLFF

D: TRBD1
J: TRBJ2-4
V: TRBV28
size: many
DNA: TGTGCCAGCAGTGACAGGGGATTAGCCAAAAACATTCAGTACTTC
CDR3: CASSDRGLAKNIQYF

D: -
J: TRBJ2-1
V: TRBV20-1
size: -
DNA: TGCAGTGCTAGAGATAGGTGGGTCGATGAGCAGTTCTTC
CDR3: CSARDRWVDEQFF

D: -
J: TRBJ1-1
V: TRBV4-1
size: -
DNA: TGCGCCAGCAGCCGGGATCATTGGGGAGTTCGAGAAGCTTTCTTT
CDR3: CASSRDHWGVREAFF

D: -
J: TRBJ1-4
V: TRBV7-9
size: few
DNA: TGTGCCAGCAGTACTGGGGCCGTTGAAAAACTGTTTTTT
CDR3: CASSTGAVEKLFF

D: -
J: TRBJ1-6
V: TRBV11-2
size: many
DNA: TGTGCCAGCAGCTTAGATGGCCATTCACCCCTCCACTTT
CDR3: CASSLDGHSPLHF

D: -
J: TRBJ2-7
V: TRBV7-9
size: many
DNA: TGTGCCAGCAGCTCGGACGGATTCTACGAGCAGTACTTC
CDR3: CASSSDGFYEQYF

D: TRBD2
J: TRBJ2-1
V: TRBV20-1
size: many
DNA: TGCAGTGCTCCCGGGAGCGGGGGGTTAAGCTCCTACAATGAGCAGTTCTTC
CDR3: CSAPGSGGLSSYNEQFF

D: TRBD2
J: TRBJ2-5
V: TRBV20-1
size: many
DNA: TGCAGTGCGTTTCACTTACTAGCGGGGGACGAAGAGACCCAGTACTTC
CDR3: CSAFHLLAGDEETQYF

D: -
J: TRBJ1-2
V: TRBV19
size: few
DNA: TGTGCCAGTAGTATTCGGACGGACGGTGGCTACACCTTC
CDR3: CASSIRTDGGYTF

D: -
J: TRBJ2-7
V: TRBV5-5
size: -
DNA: TGTGCCAGCAGCCCCCAGGTCGGGGGCTTCCACGAGCAGTACTTC
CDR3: CASSPQVGGFHEQYF

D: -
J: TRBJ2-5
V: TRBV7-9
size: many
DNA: TGTGCCAGCAGCTTAGAAGAGAGGATCCAGTACTTC
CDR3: CASSLEERIQYF

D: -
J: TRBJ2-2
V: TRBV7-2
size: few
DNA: TGTGCCAGCAGCTTACCTACTAACTCCGGGGAGCTGTTTTTT
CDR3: CASSLPTNSGELFF

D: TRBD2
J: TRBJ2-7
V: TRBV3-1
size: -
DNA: TGTGCCAGCAGCCAAGATGTGCATGGGACTAGCGGGGGGTCCTACGAGCAGTACTTC
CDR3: CASSQDVHGTSGGSYEQYF

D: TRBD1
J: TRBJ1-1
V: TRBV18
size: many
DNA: TGTGCCAGCTCACCACCATCGGGACAGAAAAACACTGAAGCTTTCTTT
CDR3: CASSPPSGQKNTEAFF

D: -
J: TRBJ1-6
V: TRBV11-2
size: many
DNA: TGTGCCAGCAGCTTAGTACGGAGCTCCTATAATTCACCCCTCCACTTT
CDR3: CASSLVRSSYNSPLHF

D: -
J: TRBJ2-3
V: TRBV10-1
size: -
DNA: TGCGCCAGCAGTGAGTCGACTTTGGCGGGGACCACAGATACGCAGTATTTT
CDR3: CASSESTLAGTTDTQYF

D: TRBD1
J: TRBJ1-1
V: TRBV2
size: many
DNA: TGTGCCAGCAGTACCGGGACAGGCAGCACTGAAGCTTTCTTT
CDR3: CASSTGTGSTEAFF

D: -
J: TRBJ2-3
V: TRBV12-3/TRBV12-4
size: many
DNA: TGTGCCAGCGCGCTTCTCCTAAGCACAGATACGCAGTATTTT
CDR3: CASALLLSTDTQYF

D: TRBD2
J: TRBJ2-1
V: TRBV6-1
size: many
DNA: TGTGCCAGCAGTCCCCACCCGGGGCGGGGGGCCTACAATGAGCAGTTCTTC
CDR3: CASSPHPGRGAYNEQFF

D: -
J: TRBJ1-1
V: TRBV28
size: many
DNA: TGTGCCAGCAGTCTCGGGGTATCAGGCACTGAAGCTTTCTTT
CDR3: CASSLGVSGTEAFF

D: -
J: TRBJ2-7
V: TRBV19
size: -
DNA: TGTGCCAGTAGTCATCCTGACAGACCCTACGAGCAGTACTTC
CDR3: CASSHPDRPYEQYF

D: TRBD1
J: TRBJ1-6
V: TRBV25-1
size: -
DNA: TGTGCCAGCAGTAGCCGGGACAGACCTTTACGGTCCCTCCACTTT
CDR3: CASSSRDRPLRSLHF

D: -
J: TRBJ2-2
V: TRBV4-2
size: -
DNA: TGTGCCAGCAGCCAACCGCGAGGAGGGTCCACCGGGGAGCTGTTTTTT
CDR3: CASSQPRGGSTGELFF

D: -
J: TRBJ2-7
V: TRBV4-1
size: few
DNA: TGCGCCAGCAGCCAAGACAAGGGAGACGAGCAGTACTTC
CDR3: CASSQDKGDEQYF

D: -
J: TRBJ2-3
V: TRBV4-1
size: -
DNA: TGCGCCAGCAGCCAAGCGGGGCTAATAGGGGATACGCAGTATTTT
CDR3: CASSQAGLIGDTQYF

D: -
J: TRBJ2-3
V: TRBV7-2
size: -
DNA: TGTGCCAGCAGCTTAGCGCGGCGGACCGGCCCAGATACGCAGTATTTT
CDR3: CASSLARRTGPDTQYF

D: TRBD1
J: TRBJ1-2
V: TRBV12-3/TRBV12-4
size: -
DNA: TGTGCCAGCAGCCCCAGGACAGGGGCACCGTATGGCTACACCTTC
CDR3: CASSPRTGAPYGYTF

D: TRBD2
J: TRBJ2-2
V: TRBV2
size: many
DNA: TGTGCCAGCAGGGGACTAGCGGGGAACACCGGGGAGCTGTTTTTT
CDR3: CASRGLAGNTGELFF

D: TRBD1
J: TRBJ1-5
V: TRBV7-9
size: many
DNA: TGTGCCAGCAGCTCCGACGGGACAGGGCATCAGCCCCAGCATTTT
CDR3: CASSSDGTGHQPQHF

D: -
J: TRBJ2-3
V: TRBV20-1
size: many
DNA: TGCAGTGTAGGACCAAACACAGATACGCAGTATTTT
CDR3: CSVGPNTDTQYF

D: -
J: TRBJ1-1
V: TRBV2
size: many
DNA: TGTGCCAGCAGTACAGGAGCGATCACTGAAGCTTTCTTT
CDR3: CASSTGAITEAFF

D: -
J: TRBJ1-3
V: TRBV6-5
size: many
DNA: TGTGCCAGCAGGCAAACAGCGAGCTCTGGAAACACCATATATTTT
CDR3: CASRQTASSGNTIYF

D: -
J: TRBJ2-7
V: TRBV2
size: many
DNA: TGTGCCAGCATTGAGTCCGGCCGCTCCTACGAGCAGTACTTC
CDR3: CASIESGRSYEQYF

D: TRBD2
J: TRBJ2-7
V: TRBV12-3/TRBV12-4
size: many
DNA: TGTGCCAGCAGTTTACTAGCGGGATTGGGGGAGCAGTACTTC
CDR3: CASSLLAGLGEQYF

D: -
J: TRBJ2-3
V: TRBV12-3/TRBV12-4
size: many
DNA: TGTGCCAGCAAAAGGGGGGCCACAGATACGCAGTATTTT
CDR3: CASKRGATDTQYF

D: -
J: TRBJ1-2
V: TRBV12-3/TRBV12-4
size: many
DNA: TGTGCCAGCAGTTTCGCGGGGGGAGGCTATGGCTACACCTTC
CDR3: CASSFAGGGYGYTF

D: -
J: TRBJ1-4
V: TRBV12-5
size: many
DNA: TGTGCTAGTGGTTGGGGTTTTGCAACTAATGAAAAACTGTTTTTT
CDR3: CASGWGFATNEKLFF